These 5 T cell receptor beta chains were sequenced from one sample in a study of T cells in Graves' hyperthyroidism and ophthalmopathy. RNA transcripts yielded amplified TCR beta CDR3 regions. Initially, a first-round RT-PCR of the TCR CDR3 employed the HTBI primer set. TCRdb itself ran the multiplex PCR reads through MiXCR, one entry per CDR3 protein. The table records approximately 590,000 distinct CDR3 sequences, approximately 14% of them present only once. The sequencing input was blood. Source of these receptors: a woman aged 30 to 39 with Graves' hyperthyroidism.

This clonotype was counted many times. The chain is built from TRBV12-3 or TRBV12-4 and TRBJ2-7, with a possible D match to TRBD1 (6 bases). The CDR3 consists of 17 residues. The germline V and J ends were trimmed by 1 base and 0 bases, with 16 bases remaining between them. As DNA, the CDR3 is TGTGCCAGCAGTTTAGATACAGGGTGGGGGAGCTCCTACGAGCAGTACTTC. It codes for CASSLDTGWGSSYEQYF.

The chain uses TRBV5-1 and TRBJ2-2; 7 bases line up with TRBD2. With 3 bases clipped from V and 1 base from J, the junction kept 18 bases outside the gene matches. Germline V gene data show CDR1 as SGHRS and CDR2 as YFSETQ. The CDR3 runs 20 residues. CDR3 in DNA: TGCGCCAGCAGCTGGACTGGGGCGGGGACCAGCGGGGAGAACACCGGGGAGCTGTTTTTT. It codes for CASSWTGAGTSGENTGELFF.

This clonotype showed up many times. At one boundary the junction diverges from the germline segment, which might be a read error. V and J are TRBV18 and TRBJ2-7; TRBD1 aligns across 9 bases. This CDR3 is 14 amino acids long. CDR1 is KGHSH, CDR2 LQKENI, per germline. CDR3 nucleotide sequence: TGTGCCAGCTCTCCACGGGACAGGGTCGGCGAGCAGTACTTC. Its translation: CASSPRDRVGEQYF.

This clonotype was seen many times. The CDR3 DNA sequence: TGTGCCAGCAGCTCGCAACTAGCGGCCGATGAGCAGTTCTTC. Amino acids: CASSSQLAADEQFF. The genes are TRBV7-2 and TRBJ2-1, with 8 bases aligning to TRBD2. Germline V lookup: CDR1 SGHTA, CDR2 FQGNSA. This CDR3 is built from 14 residues. V gave up 4 bases and J gave up 8 bases; unmatched junction bases: 7.

This clonotype has only a few counts. This rearrangement joins TRBV6-2 or TRBV6-3 to TRBJ2-1; D remains ambiguous. Trimming took 0 bases from V and 12 from J, leaving 21 bases between them. Looked up from germline, CDR1 is MNHEY and CDR2 is SVGEGT. The CDR3 runs to 16 residues. The CDR3 coding sequence is TGTGCCAGCAGTTACTCGATGCGGTTCTCAGGCGTCCGGCAGTTCTTC. This gives the protein CASSYSMRFSGVRQFF.